The 18 T cell receptor beta chains given below trace back to one sample, sequenced in a study of regulatory T cells in long-lasting Graves disease. Assembly of TCR beta libraries relied on iRepertoire HTBI primers together with Arm-PCR of CDR3 regions. TCRdb reanalysed the multiplex PCR reads using MiXCR and keeps one entry per CDR3 protein. The data show hundreds of thousands of distinct CDR3 sequences, about 15% seen once. The time point: newly diagnosed GD, antithyroid drugs for less than 3 months. Researchers made the TCR library from RNA that was extracted from PBMCs. The sample also formed part of further work on T cells in Graves' hyperthyroidism and ophthalmopathy.

The source material was peripheral blood mononuclear cells (PBMCs), sampled at new diagnosis, from a patient treated with antithyroid drugs. These receptors all stem from a woman in her forties with Graves disease.

In the case of this clonotype: A much larger clone sits a single nucleotide away, making a read error possible. This chain links TRBV6-9 with TRBJ1-6; D might be TRBD1 (6 bases). The germline V gene has CDR1 MNHGY and CDR2 SVAAGI. The CDR3 runs to 15 residues. The CDR3 DNA is TGTACCAGCAGTTCGAACAGGGCGCGGAATTCACCCCTCCACTTT. Protein product: CTSSSNRARNSPLHF.

This clonotype has a count of ten or more. The chain combines TRBV7-3 with TRBJ1-3; possibly TRBD1 for D (6 bases). Germline V CDR1 and CDR2: SGHTA, FQGTGA. The CDR3 runs 15 residues. V shed 2 bases and J shed 2 bases, with 10 bases lying between them. The CDR3 sequence: CASSLSGAAGNTIYF. The CDR3 region has the DNA TGTGCCAGCAGCTTATCGGGGGCGGCTGGAAACACCATATATTTT.

This clonotype was counted at least ten times. The chain employs TRBV12-3 or TRBV12-4 and TRBJ2-7, with TRBD2 identical over 13 bases. V dropped 4 bases and J dropped 0; count of bases not matched to a gene: 3. This CDR3 has 16 residues. The CDR3 nucleotides are TGTGCCAGCAGTTCGTGGACTAGCGGGAGCTCCTACGAGCAGTACTTC. It translates to CASSSWTSGSSYEQYF.

The genes are TRBV12-5 and TRBJ2-1, with 10 bases matching TRBD2. Unmatched junction bases numbered 4, after V lost 4 bases and J lost 1 base. Germline CDR1 and CDR2: LGHNT and FRNRAP. There are 16 residues in the CDR3. CDR3 sequence reads: CASGSRTSGSYNEQFF. The CDR3 DNA follows: TGTGCTAGTGGTTCCCGGACTAGCGGTTCCTACAATGAGCAGTTCTTC.

There are many counts of this clonotype. The chain employs TRBV20-1 and TRBJ1-4; TRBD1 agrees at 8 bases. The length of the CDR3 is 12 residues. Germline values: CDR1 DFQATT, CDR2 SNEGSKA (reference sequence). Trimming at V came to 6 bases and at J to 5 bases, leaving 2 bases not matched to a gene. The CDR3 reads CSAGQGNEKLFF. Here the CDR3 DNA reads TGCAGTGCAGGACAGGGAAATGAAAAACTGTTTTTT.

This clonotype was seen repeatedly, ten times or more. The rearrangement links TRBV29-1 to TRBJ1-6; TRBD1 might be the D (5 bases). V was cut by 8 bases and J by 5 bases, with 19 bases left in between. This CDR3 region has 15 residues. CDR1 is SQVTM and CDR2 is ANQGSEA in the germline V gene. The CDR3 DNA follows: TGCAGCACCGATGGGGGACTTAGTCATAATTCACCCCTCCACTTT. Protein product: CSTDGGLSHNSPLHF.

This clonotype was recorded many times. The rearrangement links TRBV7-9 to TRBJ1-1; D unclear. Germline V lookup: CDR1 SEHNR, CDR2 FQNEAQ (reference sequence). The CDR3 has 13 amino acids. The V end lost 1 base, the J end lost 6 bases, and 9 bases lay between the germline ends. Here the CDR3 reads CASSLEPGAEAFF. For the CDR3, the DNA is TGTGCCAGCAGCTTAGAGCCTGGAGCTGAAGCTTTCTTT.

This clonotype was counted only a few times. The chain uses TRBV27 and TRBJ2-7; D is uncertain. V was trimmed by 8 bases and J by 0 bases, leaving 11 bases between them. Germline lookup yields CDR1 MNHEY and CDR2 SMNVEV (reference sequence). This CDR3 is 13 amino acids long. The CDR3 DNA is TGTGCCAGCTCTGACCGAAGCTCCTACGAGCAGTACTTC. This translates into CASSDRSSYEQYF.

This clonotype was observed many times. The gene calls are TRBV2 and TRBJ1-5; a weak D match, TRBD1 (5 bases). Germline V gene lookup returns CDR1 SNHLY and CDR2 FYNNEI. The CDR3 consists of 15 residues. V was cut by 2 bases and J by 2 bases, with 10 bases left in between. CDR3 sequence reads: CASSEMGDRNQPQHF. The CDR3 DNA reads as TGTGCCAGCAGTGAAATGGGGGATCGCAATCAGCCCCAGCATTTT.

Worth noting for this clonotype: This CDR3 fails to terminate in the conserved phenylalanine or tryptophan, so it likely reflects a read error. The chain combines TRBV5-6 with TRBJ2-1, with D possibly TRBD2 on 6 matching bases. Germline values: CDR1 SGHDT, CDR2 YYEEEE. This CDR3 spans 13 amino acids. The V end was cut by 3 bases, the J end by 7 bases, with 11 bases between. Here the CDR3 reads CASSSGAGNEQFL. The CDR3 coding sequence is TGTGCCAGCAGCTCGGGAGCAGGGAATGAGCAGTTCTTG.

In its sample, this clonotype was seen many times. The rearrangement uses TRBV3-1 and TRBJ2-1, with 13 positions matching TRBD2. The CDR3 runs to 15 residues. V shed 0 bases, J shed 10 bases, and the junction held 3 bases outside the gene matches. Germline CDR1 and CDR2: LGHDT and YNNKEL (reference sequence). For the CDR3, the DNA is TGTGCCAGCAGCCAAGATGGACTAGCGGGAGTAGAGCAGTTCTTC. Its translation is CASSQDGLAGVEQFF.

Many counts were recorded for this clonotype. V usage is TRBV5-1 and J usage is TRBJ2-1, with 13 nucleotides matching TRBD2. V shed 0 bases and J 0 bases; nucleotides not matched to a gene: 6. The length of the CDR3 is 19 residues. Germline CDR1 SGHRS, CDR2 YFSETQ. Here the CDR3 reads CASSLVPLAGGTSYNEQFF. As DNA, the CDR3 is TGCGCCAGCAGCTTGGTCCCACTAGCGGGAGGGACCTCCTACAATGAGCAGTTCTTC.

This clonotype has just a few counts. The V and J genes are TRBV5-1 and TRBJ2-5, with D possibly TRBD2 on 6 matching bases. This CDR3 spans 15 amino acids. Per the germline V gene, CDR1 is SGHRS and CDR2 is YFSETQ. V lost 5 bases and J lost 4, with 18 bases in between. The CDR3 sequence: CASRELAEGPETQYF. The CDR3 DNA follows: TGCGCCAGCAGAGAATTAGCGGAAGGGCCAGAGACCCAGTACTTC.

The table lists this clonotype with many counts. The chain has TRBV27 and TRBJ2-7; 7 bases match TRBD1. From germline, CDR1 is MNHEY and CDR2 SMNVEV (reference sequence). This CDR3 is 14 amino acids long. J was trimmed by 4 bases and V by 4 bases; bases with no gene match: 7. In DNA form, the CDR3 reads TGTGCCAGCAGTTACCTCCGGGACAGTTACGAGCAGTACTTC. Encoded protein: CASSYLRDSYEQYF.

This clonotype was recorded at least ten times. This chain joins TRBV12-5 and TRBJ2-1; tentatively, D is TRBD1 (6 bases). The CDR3 length is 15 residues. CDR1 is LGHNT, CDR2 FRNRAP, per germline. V was cut by 7 bases and J by 7 bases, with 20 bases left in between. CDR3 residues: CASAPTVRGINEQFF. CDR3 in DNA: TGTGCTAGTGCCCCCACAGTTAGGGGGATAAATGAGCAGTTCTTC.

This clonotype has a handful of counts. V is TRBV4-1 and J is TRBJ1-1; D call uncertain. Germline-derived CDR1 and CDR2 are MGHRA and YSYEKL. The CDR3 totals 14 residues. The germline V and J ends were trimmed by 0 bases and 11 bases, with 16 bases remaining between them. CDR3 coding DNA: TGCGCCAGCAGCCAAGACCTCTCGATTCGTCTGGCTTTCTTT. This gives the protein CASSQDLSIRLAFF.

In its sample, this clonotype was seen once. The V and J genes are TRBV29-1 and TRBJ2-4; 7 nucleotides align to TRBD2. The CDR3 has 15 residues. Per the germline V gene, CDR1 is SQVTM and CDR2 is ANQGSEA. V was clipped by 3 bases and J by 8 bases; unmatched bases: 13. The chain's CDR3 is CSVEGTRGAGDIQYF. The CDR3, as DNA: TGCAGCGTTGAGGGTACTAGAGGGGCGGGGGACATTCAGTACTTC.

This clonotype was recorded a few times. The chain combines TRBV25-1 with TRBJ2-7; D is perhaps TRBD2 (5 bases). Trimming removed 2 bases at V and 3 bases at J, with 8 bases between. The germline gives CDR1 MGHDK, CDR2 SYGVNS. This CDR3 contains 13 residues. The CDR3 is CASSERSGYEQYF. The CDR3 DNA follows: TGTGCCAGCAGTGAAAGGAGCGGCTACGAGCAGTACTTC.